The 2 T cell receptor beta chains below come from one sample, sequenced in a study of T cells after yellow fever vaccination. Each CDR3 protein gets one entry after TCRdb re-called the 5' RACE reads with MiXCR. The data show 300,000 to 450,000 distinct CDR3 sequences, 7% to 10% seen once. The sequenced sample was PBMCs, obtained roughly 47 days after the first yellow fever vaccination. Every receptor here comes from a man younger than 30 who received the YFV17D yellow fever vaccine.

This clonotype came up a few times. This CDR3 reads CASSLGGGKPYEQYF. In nucleotides, the CDR3 is TGTGCCAGCAGCTTAGGGGGGGGCAAGCCCTACGAGCAGTACTTC. The J gene is TRBJ2-7, the V gene TRBV7-2, with D perhaps matching TRBD2 (7 bases). The CDR3 has 15 residues. From germline, CDR1 is SGHTA and CDR2 FQGNSA. V lost 1 base and J 2 bases, leaving 12 bases between the germline ends.

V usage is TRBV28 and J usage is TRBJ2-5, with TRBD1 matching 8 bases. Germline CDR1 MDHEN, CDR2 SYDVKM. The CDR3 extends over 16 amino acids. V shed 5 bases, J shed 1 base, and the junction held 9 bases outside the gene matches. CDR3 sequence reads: CASSPPGQGSQETQYF. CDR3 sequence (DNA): TGTGCCAGCAGTCCCCCCGGACAGGGCAGCCAAGAGACCCAGTACTTC.